The next 20 T cell receptor beta chains were all read from a single sample in a study of blood T cells in healthy people across ages. Together with a sample-barcoded 5' primer, a J-beta primer mix was included in a second PCR lasting 7 to 11 cycles. One entry per CDR3 protein, called by TCRdb with MiXCR from the 5' RACE reads. The sample lists about 1 million distinct CDR3 sequences; over 35% were seen once. The source material was blood. The receptors originated from an older woman in good health.

A remark on this clonotype: This may be a read error: a much more frequent sequence differs by one nucleotide. The rearrangement links TRBV6-6 to TRBJ2-1; TRBD2 aligns across 10 bases. This CDR3 comprises 15 residues. After removal of 6 bases from V and 8 bases from J, the junction contained 10 bases not matched to a gene. Germline V CDR1 and CDR2: MNHNY, SVGAGI (reference sequence). The CDR3 here is CASRPVAGGLDEQFF. CDR3 nucleotides: TGTGCCAGCAGGCCAGTAGCGGGAGGTTTAGATGAGCAGTTCTTC.

The gene calls are TRBV20-1 and TRBJ2-3; 12 nucleotides match TRBD1. Losses at the gene ends were 8 bases for V and 4 bases for J; bases not matched to a gene: 7. Germline CDR1 DFQATT, CDR2 SNEGSKA (reference sequence). The CDR3 spans 14 residues. CDR3: CSIPGQGAPDTQYF. The CDR3 DNA is TGCAGTATCCCGGGACAGGGGGCTCCAGATACGCAGTATTTT.

The rearrangement links TRBV5-1 to TRBJ2-3, with D hard to call. The CDR3 is 16 residues long. Deletions cut 6 bases from V and 2 bases from J, with 19 bases between. CDR1 is SGHRS, CDR2 YFSETQ, per germline. The chain's CDR3 is CASKSWGSRFTDTQYF. The CDR3 nucleotides are TGCGCCAGCAAATCATGGGGTAGCCGATTCACAGATACGCAGTATTTT.

This clonotype was seen a handful of times. This chain joins TRBV20-1 and TRBJ2-5; maybe TRBD1 (6 bases). Germline CDR1 reads DFQATT; CDR2 reads SNEGSKA (reference sequence). V lost 3 bases to trimming and J lost 5 bases, with 10 bases between them. The CDR3 covers 12 residues. CDR3: CSASGQGETQYF. CDR3 in DNA: TGCAGTGCTAGCGGCCAGGGGGAGACCCAGTACTTC.

The CDR3 here is CASSQVVHRAALDYGYTF. CDR3 nucleotide sequence: TGTGCCAGCAGCCAGGTGGTTCACAGGGCCGCCTTGGACTATGGCTACACCTTC. The chain uses TRBV14 and TRBJ1-2; D possibly corresponds to TRBD1 (6 bases). The V gene lost 3 bases and the J gene lost 3 bases, with 23 bases spanning the gap. The CDR3 has 18 amino acids. Germline values: CDR1 SGHDN, CDR2 FVKESK.

The chain is built from TRBV12-3 or TRBV12-4 and TRBJ2-7; TRBD1 might be the D (5 bases). V gave up 4 bases and J gave up 3 bases, with 7 bases separating them. The CDR3 contains 12 residues. The CDR3 is CASSWTLYEQYF. Here the CDR3 DNA reads TGTGCCAGCAGTTGGACACTCTACGAGCAGTACTTC.

The J gene is TRBJ2-7, the V gene TRBV2; TRBD2 aligns across 11 bases. Germline-derived CDR1 and CDR2 are SNHLY and FYNNEI. Trimming cost V 6 bases and J 3 bases; bases outside gene matches: 7. The CDR3 is made up of 15 amino acids. In DNA form, the CDR3 reads TGTGCCAGCAGCCGCGGGACTAGCGGACTCTACGAGCAGTACTTC. Its translation is CASSRGTSGLYEQYF.

The chain employs TRBV6-1 and TRBJ2-1; 7 bases fit TRBD2. The V gene's germline CDR1 is MNHNS and CDR2 SASEGT. The CDR3 spans 15 residues. The V and J ends lost 2 bases and 10 bases, in that order; junction bases with no gene match: 11. The CDR3 DNA reads TGTGCCAGCAGTGAACCGCCACTAGCGTCGGGGGAGCAGTTCTTC. Amino acid sequence: CASSEPPLASGEQFF.

The chain links TRBV5-1 to TRBJ2-6, with D perhaps TRBD1 (6 bases). V lost 0 bases to trimming and J lost 3 bases, with 10 bases between them. The CDR3 runs to 16 residues. CDR1 and CDR2 from the germline V gene are SGHRS and YFSETQ. CDR3 in DNA: TGCGCCAGCAGCTTGGTGGTAGGGGGTGGGGCCAACGTCCTGACTTTC. Translation gives CASSLVVGGGANVLTF.

This clonotype was recorded a few times. The chain is built from TRBV9 and TRBJ2-1, with 12 bases that match TRBD2. This CDR3 has 17 amino acids. Germline V gene lookup returns CDR1 SGDLS and CDR2 YYNGEE. V gave up 2 bases and J gave up 5 bases; unmatched junction bases: 8. CDR3 region: CASSVTGTSGPNNEQFF. The CDR3 DNA reads TGTGCCAGCAGCGTCACCGGGACTAGCGGGCCCAACAATGAGCAGTTCTTC.

This clonotype was seen a handful of times. V usage is TRBV7-3 and J usage is TRBJ2-3, with 10 bases aligning to TRBD2. This CDR3 has 15 amino acids. Germline trimming cut 5 bases from V and 6 bases from J; bases unmatched to any gene: 8. Germline CDR1 reads SGHTA; CDR2 reads FQGTGA. CDR3 loop: CASSRSGRSEDTQYF. The CDR3 DNA follows: TGTGCCAGCAGCCGTAGCGGGAGGTCAGAGGATACGCAGTATTTT.

This chain uses TRBV6-1 with TRBJ1-4; D might be TRBD1 (5 bases). V lost 8 bases and J lost 7, with 17 bases in between. From germline, CDR1 is MNHNS and CDR2 SASEGT. This CDR3 region has 14 residues. CDR3 sequence reads: CASHVWGVGEKLFF. CDR3 in DNA: TGTGCCAGCCACGTCTGGGGGGTTGGTGAAAAACTGTTTTTT.

This clonotype was seen a handful of times. The chain carries TRBV29-1 and TRBJ2-3; no clear D. V gave up 4 bases and J gave up 2 bases, with 7 bases separating them. Germline lookup yields CDR1 SQVTM and CDR2 ANQGSEA. The CDR3 is 12 residues long. In DNA, the CDR3 is TGCAGCGTTGTTGGTGTCACAGATACGCAGTATTTT. This gives the protein CSVVGVTDTQYF.

The table lists this clonotype with a few counts. The V call is TRBV12-3 or TRBV12-4, the J call TRBJ2-7; D ambiguous. V dropped 1 base and J dropped 7 bases, with 8 bases sitting between them. The CDR3 has 12 amino acids. The CDR3 sequence is CASSLGLIEQYF. CDR3 nucleotide sequence: TGTGCCAGCAGTTTAGGCCTAATAGAGCAGTACTTC.

V is TRBV14 and J is TRBJ1-1; D is unresolved. CDR1 is SGHDN, CDR2 FVKESK, per germline. V was cut by 1 base and J by 10 bases, with 13 bases left in between. This CDR3 spans 13 amino acids. The DNA for the CDR3 is TGTGCCAGCAGCCAAGCCTCCCGGGGTTCAGCTTTCTTT. This codes for CASSQASRGSAFF.

Details on this clonotype: One end of the junction varies from germline; a read error may be responsible. This rearrangement joins TRBV10-3 to TRBJ2-1; D is undetermined. CDR1 is ENHRY, CDR2 SYGVKD, per germline. There are 12 residues in the CDR3. The CDR3 loop is CAISLGTNQQFF. CDR3 DNA: TGTGCCATCAGCCTGGGAACCAATCAGCAGTTCTTC.

In its sample, this clonotype was seen many times. The rearrangement joins TRBV9 to TRBJ2-1; no clear D gene. V lost 0 bases and J 8 bases, leaving 9 bases between the germline ends. Looked up from germline, CDR1 is SGDLS and CDR2 is YYNGEE. The CDR3 spans 13 residues. The CDR3 loop reads CASSVGAKDEQFF. CDR3 coding DNA: TGTGCCAGCAGCGTAGGGGCTAAAGATGAGCAGTTCTTC. Combining the CDR3 with reference TRBV9 and TRBJ2-1 gives the whole variable domain DSGVTQTPKHLITATGQRVTLRCSPRSGDLSVYWYQQSLDQGLQFLIQYYNGEERAKGNILERFSAQQFPDLHSELNLSSLELGDSALYFCASSVGAKDEQFFGPGTRLTVL.

The chain recombines TRBV20-1 with TRBJ1-1; D not certain. Per germline, CDR1 DFQATT and CDR2 SNEGSKA (reference sequence). Trimming removed 3 bases at V and 1 base at J, with 12 bases between. The CDR3 spans 14 residues. The CDR3 reads CSASPVLANTEAFF. CDR3 DNA: TGCAGTGCTAGCCCCGTTCTGGCGAACACTGAAGCTTTCTTT.

CDR3 loop: CASSLTQGFATQYF. CDR3 nucleotide sequence: TGTGCCAGCAGCTTGACGCAGGGCTTCGCGACCCAGTACTTC. This chain uses TRBV5-8 with TRBJ2-5, with D possibly matching TRBD1 (5 bases). V was shortened by 1 base and J by 7 bases, with 14 bases between the two germline ends. Per germline, CDR1 SGHTS and CDR2 YDEGEE. This CDR3 spans 14 amino acids.

The chain employs TRBV21-1 and TRBJ2-7; TRBD1 is taken as the D call from the table, unchecked against the DNA. TRBV21-1 is a pseudogene. The CDR3 has 15 residues. CDR3 DNA sequence: TGTGCCAGCAGCATGCTCTGGGGCGCCTACAATGAGCAGTACTTC. Its translation is CASSMLWGAYNEQYF.